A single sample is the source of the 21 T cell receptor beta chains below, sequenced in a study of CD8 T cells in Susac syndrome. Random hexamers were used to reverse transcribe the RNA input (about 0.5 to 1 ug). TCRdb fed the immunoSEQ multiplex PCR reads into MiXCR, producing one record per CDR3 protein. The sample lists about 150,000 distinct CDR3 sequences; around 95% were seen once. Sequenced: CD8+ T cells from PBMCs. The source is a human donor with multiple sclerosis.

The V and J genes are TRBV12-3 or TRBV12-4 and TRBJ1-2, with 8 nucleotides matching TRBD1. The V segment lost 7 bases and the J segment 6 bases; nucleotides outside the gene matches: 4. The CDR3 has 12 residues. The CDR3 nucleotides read TGTGCCAGCACCACGGACAGGGATGGCTACACCTTC. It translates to CASTTDRDGYTF.

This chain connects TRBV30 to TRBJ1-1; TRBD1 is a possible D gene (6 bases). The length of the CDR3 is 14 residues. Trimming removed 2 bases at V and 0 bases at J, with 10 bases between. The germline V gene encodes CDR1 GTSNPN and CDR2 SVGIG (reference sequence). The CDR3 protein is CAWSNRAMNTEAFF. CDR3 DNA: TGTGCCTGGAGTAACAGGGCTATGAACACTGAAGCTTTCTTT.

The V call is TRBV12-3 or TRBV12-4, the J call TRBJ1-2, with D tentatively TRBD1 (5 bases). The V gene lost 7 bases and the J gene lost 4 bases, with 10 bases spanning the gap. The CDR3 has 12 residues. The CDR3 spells CASTPGTYGYTF. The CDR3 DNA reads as TGTGCCAGCACCCCAGGGACCTATGGCTACACCTTC.

Written as DNA, the CDR3 is TGTGCCAGCAGCTTCTTCGGGGGTCCTAGCACAGATACGCAGTATTTT. Translating it yields CASSFFGGPSTDTQYF. This chain links TRBV7-8 with TRBJ2-3; D possibly corresponds to TRBD2 (6 bases). This CDR3 spans 16 amino acids. V was clipped by 3 bases and J by 0 bases, with 13 bases between them. Per the germline V gene, CDR1 is SGHVS and CDR2 is FQNEAQ.

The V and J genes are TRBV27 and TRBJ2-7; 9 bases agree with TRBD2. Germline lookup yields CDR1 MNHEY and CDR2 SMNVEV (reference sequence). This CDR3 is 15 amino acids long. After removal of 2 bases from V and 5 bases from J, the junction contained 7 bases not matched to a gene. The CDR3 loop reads CASSLLRGGDDEQYF. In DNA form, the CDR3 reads TGTGCCAGCAGTTTACTTCGCGGGGGGGATGACGAGCAGTACTTC.

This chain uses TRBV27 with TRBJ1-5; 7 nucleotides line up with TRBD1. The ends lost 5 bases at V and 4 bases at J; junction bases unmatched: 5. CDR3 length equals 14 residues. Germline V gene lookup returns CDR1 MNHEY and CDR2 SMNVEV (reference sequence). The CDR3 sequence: CASSQAGGNQPQHF. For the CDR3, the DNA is TGTGCCAGCAGTCAGGCAGGGGGGAATCAGCCCCAGCATTTT.

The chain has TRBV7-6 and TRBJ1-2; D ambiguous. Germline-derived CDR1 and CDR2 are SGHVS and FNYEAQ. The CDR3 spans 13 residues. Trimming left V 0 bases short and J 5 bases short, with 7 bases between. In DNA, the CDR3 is TGTGCCAGCAGCTTAGCCGACGGATATGGCTACACCTTC. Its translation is CASSLADGYGYTF.

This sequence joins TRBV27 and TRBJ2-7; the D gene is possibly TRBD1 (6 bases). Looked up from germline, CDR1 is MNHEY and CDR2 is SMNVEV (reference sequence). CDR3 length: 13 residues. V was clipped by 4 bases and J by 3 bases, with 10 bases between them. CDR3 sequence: CASSWVQGYEQYF. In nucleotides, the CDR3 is TGTGCCAGCAGTTGGGTACAGGGCTACGAGCAGTACTTC.

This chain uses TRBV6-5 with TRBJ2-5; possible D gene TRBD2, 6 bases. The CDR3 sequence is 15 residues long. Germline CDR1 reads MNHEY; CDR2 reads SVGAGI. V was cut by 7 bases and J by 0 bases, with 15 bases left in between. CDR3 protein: CASILADQYQETQYF. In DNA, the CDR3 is TGTGCCAGCATACTAGCTGACCAATACCAAGAGACCCAGTACTTC.

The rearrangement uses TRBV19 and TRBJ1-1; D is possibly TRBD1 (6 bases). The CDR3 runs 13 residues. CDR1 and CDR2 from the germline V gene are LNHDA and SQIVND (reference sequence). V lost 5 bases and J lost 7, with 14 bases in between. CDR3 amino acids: CASSPGTGLEAFF. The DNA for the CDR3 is TGTGCCAGTAGTCCCGGAACAGGGCTTGAAGCTTTCTTT.

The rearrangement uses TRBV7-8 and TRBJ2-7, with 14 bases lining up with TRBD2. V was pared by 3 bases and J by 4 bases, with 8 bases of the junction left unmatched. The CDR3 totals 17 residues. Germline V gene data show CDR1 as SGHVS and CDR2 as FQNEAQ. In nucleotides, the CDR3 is TGTGCCAGCAGCTTGGGACTAGCGGGGGCCTTTAGGTACGAGCAGTACTTC. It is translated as CASSLGLAGAFRYEQYF.

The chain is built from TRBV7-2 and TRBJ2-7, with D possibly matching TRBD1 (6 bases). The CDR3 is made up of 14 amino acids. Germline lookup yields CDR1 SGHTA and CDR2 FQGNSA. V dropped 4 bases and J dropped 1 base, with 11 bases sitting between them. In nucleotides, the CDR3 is TGTGCCAGCAGCTCCCTAGGGGGATCCTACGAGCAGTACTTC. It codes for CASSSLGGSYEQYF.

Here the CDR3 DNA reads TGCAGCGTTGAAGCGCAGGGGGCCAGCACTGAAGCTTTCTTT. Translated, it gives CSVEAQGASTEAFF. The chain has TRBV29-1 and TRBJ1-1, with 8 bases identical to TRBD1. In germline, CDR1 is SQVTM, CDR2 ANQGSEA. The CDR3 runs 14 residues. The V segment lost 1 base and the J segment 4 bases; nucleotides outside the gene matches: 5.

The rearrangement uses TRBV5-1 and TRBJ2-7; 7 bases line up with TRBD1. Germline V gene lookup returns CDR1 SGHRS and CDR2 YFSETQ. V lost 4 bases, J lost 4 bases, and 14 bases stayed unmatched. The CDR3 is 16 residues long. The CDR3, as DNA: TGCGCCAGCAGCCCCAACCCGGGACAGAGATTTTACGAGCAGTACTTC. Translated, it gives CASSPNPGQRFYEQYF. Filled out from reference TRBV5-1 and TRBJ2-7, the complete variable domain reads KAGVTQTPRYLIKTRGQQVTLSCSPISGHRSVSWYQQTPGQGLQFLFEYFSETQRNKGNFPGRFSGRQFSNSRSEMNVSTLELGDSALYLCASSPNPGQRFYEQYFGPGTRLTVT.

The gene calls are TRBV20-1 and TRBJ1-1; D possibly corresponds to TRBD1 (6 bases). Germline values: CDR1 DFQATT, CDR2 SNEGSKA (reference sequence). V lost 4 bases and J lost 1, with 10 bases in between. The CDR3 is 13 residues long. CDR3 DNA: TGCAGTGCTATGGGACATCAGAACACTGAAGCTTTCTTT. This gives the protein CSAMGHQNTEAFF.

The CDR3 coding sequence is TGTGCCTGGAGTACCGATATAGCCGGGGAGCTGTTTTTT. Residues: CAWSTDIAGELFF. The chain carries TRBV30 and TRBJ2-2; D gene unclear. The germline V gene encodes CDR1 GTSNPN and CDR2 SVGIG (reference sequence). The V gene lost 2 bases and the J gene lost 6 bases, with 10 bases spanning the gap. CDR3 size: 13 residues.

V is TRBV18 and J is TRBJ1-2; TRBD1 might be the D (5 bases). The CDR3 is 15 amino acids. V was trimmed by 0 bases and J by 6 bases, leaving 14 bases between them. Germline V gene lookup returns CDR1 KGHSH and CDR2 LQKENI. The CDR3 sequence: CASSPPGPGDHGYTF. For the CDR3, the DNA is TGTGCCAGCTCACCACCGGGACCGGGGGACCATGGCTACACCTTC.

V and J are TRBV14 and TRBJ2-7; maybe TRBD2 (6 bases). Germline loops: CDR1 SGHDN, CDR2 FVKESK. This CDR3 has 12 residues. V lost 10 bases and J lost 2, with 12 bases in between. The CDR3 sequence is CATSGGPYEQYV. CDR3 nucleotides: TGTGCCACCTCCGGGGGTCCCTACGAGCAGTACGTC.

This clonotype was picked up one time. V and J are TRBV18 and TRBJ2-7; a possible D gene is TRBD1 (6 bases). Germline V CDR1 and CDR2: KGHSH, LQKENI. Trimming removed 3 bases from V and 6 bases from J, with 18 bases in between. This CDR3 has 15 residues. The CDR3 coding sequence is TGTGCCAGCTCACCGCTAGATTACAGGGCTGCCGAGCAGTACTTC. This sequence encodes CASSPLDYRAAEQYF.

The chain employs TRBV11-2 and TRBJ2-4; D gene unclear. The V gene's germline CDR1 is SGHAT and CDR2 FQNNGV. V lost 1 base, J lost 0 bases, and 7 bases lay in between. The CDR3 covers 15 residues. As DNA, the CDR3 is TGTGCCAGCAGCTTAGGTCCGGAAGCCAAAAACATTCAGTACTTC. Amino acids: CASSLGPEAKNIQYF.

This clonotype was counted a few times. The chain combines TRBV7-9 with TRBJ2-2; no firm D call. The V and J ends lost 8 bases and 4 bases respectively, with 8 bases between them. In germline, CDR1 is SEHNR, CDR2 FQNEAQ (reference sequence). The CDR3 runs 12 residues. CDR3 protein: CASSGPTGELFF. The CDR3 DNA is TGTGCCAGCTCCGGCCCCACCGGGGAGCTGTTTTTT.